This T cell receptor (beta chain) was found in a study of T cell responses to AZD1222 COVID-19 vaccine. Study-level findings and limits: Increases in Spike-specific TCR breadth and depth were seen after two AZD1222 doses. Samples come after the peak T cell response, not at day 14. Variant regions that are unmutated are reportedly the target of nearly half of spike-specific TCRs. The number of AZD1222 recipients seropositive at baseline was only 5 to 7.

Produced via immunoSEQ multiplex PCR; TCRdb's table is partial and in-frame only. The sample lists 140,000 to 150,000 clones; roughly 90% were seen once. Points on this clone: The antigen remains unidentified.

The source was peripheral blood, collected 28 days after the second AZD1222 dose. This TCR was recovered from an adult who received the AZD1222 COVID-19 vaccine.

The chain's CDR3 is CASSRLNSPLHF. The CDR3 nucleotides are TGTGCCAGCAGCCGCCTAAATTCACCCCTCCACTTT. V gene TRBV7-2 combines with J gene TRBJ1-6, with D hard to call. Germline V CDR1 and CDR2: SGHTA, FQGNSA. The CDR3 is 12 amino acids. V gave up 5 bases and J gave up 7 bases, with 6 bases separating them.